Listed below are T cell receptor beta chains from one sample, sequenced in a study of shared clonotypes between healthy human individuals. Some clones are missing from TCRdb's copy, which holds only in-frame ones; the method was immunoSEQ multiplex PCR. The data hold approximately 2,000,000 clones, with less than 95% observed a single time. Sample: naive CD4+ T cells from PBMCs. The receptors were gathered from a man younger than 35 in good health. Some clones in this sample may be carry-over from other donors' samples. Both conserved end residues are part of each CDR3. The D gene is left open where the match is weak. Only some rows state a clone size, as once, few, many or a class for expanded clones.

j_call,d_call,v_call,clone_size,cdr3_aa,cdr3_nt
TRBJ2-3,TRBD2,TRBV28,once,CASSWSRSGGITDTQYF,TGTGCCAGCAGTTGGAGCAGAAGCGGGGGGATCACAGATACGCAGTATTTT
TRBJ1-1,-,TRBV5-1,once,CASSTGQGTTEAFF,TGCGCCAGCAGCACCGGGCAGGGGACGACTGAAGCTTTCTTT
TRBJ2-2,TRBD1,TRBV9,-,CASSPFDRGITGELFF,TGTGCCAGCAGCCCATTCGACAGGGGGATAACCGGGGAGCTGTTTTTT
TRBJ2-2,TRBD1,TRBV7-9,-,CASSLAPGQVATGELFF,TGTGCCAGCAGCTTAGCGCCGGGACAGGTGGCTACCGGGGAGCTGTTTTTT
TRBJ2-6,-,TRBV9,-,CASSVAGLGPLLGANVLTF,TGTGCCAGCAGCGTAGCTGGGCTGGGACCTCTTCTGGGGGCCAACGTCCTGACTTTC
TRBJ2-3,TRBD2,TRBV29-1,-,CSVGGVGGLSGSGTDTQYF,TGCAGCGTTGGTGGAGTTGGTGGCCTTAGCGGGAGTGGTACAGATACGCAGTATTTT
TRBJ2-3,-,TRBV2,-,CASIRETASTDTQYF,TGTGCCAGCATCCGAGAGACCGCTAGCACAGATACGCAGTATTTT
TRBJ2-7,-,TRBV29-1,-,CSARGAYEQYF,TGCAGCGCCAGGGGAGCCTACGAGCAGTACTTC
TRBJ1-2,TRBD1,TRBV5-6,-,CASSDDRGDGYTF,TGTGCCAGCAGCGACGACAGGGGCGATGGCTACACCTTC
TRBJ2-4,-,TRBV11-2,once,CASSQNWVGGIAKNIQYF,TGTGCCAGCAGCCAGAATTGGGTAGGAGGTATAGCCAAAAACATTCAGTACTTC
TRBJ2-2,-,TRBV19,-,CASRVPGRGNTGELFF,TGTGCCAGTAGGGTTCCTGGGCGGGGGAACACCGGGGAGCTGTTTTTT
TRBJ2-4,-,TRBV7-9,-,CASSSNTRSGENIQYF,TGTGCCAGCAGTTCTAACACCCGAAGCGGAGAAAACATTCAGTACTTC